The 29 T cell receptor beta chains listed next were all sequenced from one sample in a study of blood T cell repertoires in COVID-19. The data were produced by immunoSEQ multiplex PCR, yet TCRdb's version contains in-frame clones alone and is incomplete. In the table there are about 200,000 clones, around 81% of which are singletons. The specimen was peripheral blood. Receptors originate from a woman aged 70-85 years with acute or convalescent COVID-19.

J is TRBJ1-1 and V is TRBV3-1 (or the pseudogene TRBV3-2); D is unresolved. This CDR3 is 12 amino acids long. Germline CDR1 is LGHDT and CDR2 is YNNKEL (reference sequence). V shed 4 bases and J shed 4 bases, with 7 bases lying between them. CDR3 DNA sequence: TGTGCCAGCAGCCCCACCGGCACTGAAGCTTTCTTT. The encoded protein is CASSPTGTEAFF.

Here the CDR3 DNA reads TGTGCCAGCAGCTTAAACGGCGGGACAGACTACAATGAGCAGTTCTTC. Its protein is CASSLNGGTDYNEQFF. The rearrangement links TRBV13 to TRBJ2-1, with D possibly matching TRBD1 (7 bases). Germline lookup yields CDR1 PRHDT and CDR2 FYEKMQ (reference sequence). The V gene lost 2 bases and the J gene lost 3 bases, with 14 bases spanning the gap. This CDR3 is built from 16 residues.

This rearrangement joins TRBV19 to TRBJ2-7; tentative D call: TRBD1 (7 bases). V lost 2 bases to trimming and J lost 2 bases, with 16 bases between them. The germline gives CDR1 LNHDA, CDR2 SQIVND (reference sequence). The CDR3 has 16 residues. CDR3 DNA sequence: TGTGCCAGTAGTATAAATGCGCCAGGGGGGACCTACGAGCAGTACTTC. Encoded protein: CASSINAPGGTYEQYF. Using reference TRBV19 and TRBJ2-7 for the parts outside the CDR3, the full variable domain is DGGITQSPKYLFRKEGQNVTLSCEQNLNHDAMYWYRQDPGQGLRLIYYSQIVNDFQKGDIAEGYSVSREKKESFPLTVTSAQKNPTAFYLCASSINAPGGTYEQYFGPGTRLTVT.

The chain recombines TRBV11-2 with TRBJ2-6; TRBD1 aligns across 7 bases. J was trimmed by 3 bases and V by 3 bases; bases with no gene match: 2. This CDR3 region has 15 residues. CDR1 and CDR2 from the germline V gene are SGHAT and FQNNGV. The CDR3 reads CASSFRGIGANVLTF. The CDR3 DNA reads TGTGCCAGCAGCTTCAGGGGGATTGGGGCCAACGTCCTGACTTTC.

V and J are TRBV29-1 and TRBJ2-2; 12 positions agree with TRBD2. With 7 bases clipped from V and 6 bases from J, the junction kept 12 bases outside the gene matches. Per the germline V gene, CDR1 is SQVTM and CDR2 is ANQGSEA. This CDR3 is built from 16 residues. CDR3 amino acids: CSGRTSGTQSAGELFF. The CDR3 coding sequence is TGCAGCGGTCGGACTAGCGGGACCCAATCCGCCGGGGAGCTGTTTTTT.

This chain links TRBV29-1 with TRBJ2-5, with 9 bases fitting TRBD1. Germline V gene lookup returns CDR1 SQVTM and CDR2 ANQGSEA. This CDR3 is built from 13 residues. Trimming took 6 bases from V and 7 from J; bases not matched to a gene: 9. In nucleotides, the CDR3 is TGCAGCGTCGGGACTGGACAGGGGACGACCCAGTACTTC. Translation gives CSVGTGQGTTQYF.

The chain employs TRBV3-1 (or the pseudogene TRBV3-2) and TRBJ1-4, with D perhaps TRBD1 (5 bases). This CDR3 region has 14 residues. V was cut by 6 bases and J by 8 bases, with 16 bases left in between. Germline V gene sequence: CDR1 LGHDT, CDR2 YNNKEL (reference sequence). The DNA of the CDR3 is TGTGCCAGCAGGGTGACAGCGATGGGAGAAAAACTGTTTTTT. The encoded protein is CASRVTAMGEKLFF.

This chain uses TRBV30 with TRBJ1-1, with 7 nucleotides matching TRBD1. The V gene end was trimmed by 1 base and the J gene end by 2 bases; junction bases not matched to a gene: 13. This CDR3 contains 17 residues. Germline CDR1 reads GTSNPN; CDR2 reads SVGIG (reference sequence). Written as DNA, the CDR3 is TGTGCCTGGAGTGCGTCACGTACCGGGACAGCCAACACTGAAGCTTTCTTT. Amino acids: CAWSASRTGTANTEAFF.

This clone was seen only a few times. The chain joins TRBV29-1 to TRBJ2-1, with 9 bases lining up with TRBD1. The CDR3 length is 13 residues. The V segment lost 8 bases and the J segment 8 bases; nucleotides outside the gene matches: 10. Germline CDR1 and CDR2: SQVTM and ANQGSEA. This CDR3 reads CSTGQGRKYEQFF. CDR3 sequence (DNA): TGCAGCACCGGACAGGGGAGAAAGTATGAGCAGTTCTTC.

The rearrangement uses TRBV3-1 (or the pseudogene TRBV3-2) and TRBJ1-3; a possible D gene is TRBD1 (6 bases). CDR1 and CDR2 (germline): LGHDT, YNNKEL (reference sequence). V lost 3 bases, J lost 4 bases, and 10 bases lay in between. The CDR3 covers 14 residues. The DNA for the CDR3 is TGTGCCAGCAGCCACCGACAGGAAGGAAACACCATATATTTT. It specifies CASSHRQEGNTIYF.

This clone was recorded a few times. The gene calls are TRBV10-3 and TRBJ2-5; D gene unclear. The V end lost 0 bases, the J end lost 2 bases, and 4 bases lay between the germline ends. CDR3 size: 13 residues. Germline CDR1 and CDR2: ENHRY and SYGVKD. The CDR3 loop reads CAISESAQETQYF. The CDR3 DNA sequence: TGTGCCATCAGTGAGTCGGCACAAGAGACCCAGTACTTC.

V and J are TRBV2 and TRBJ2-5; 7 nucleotides align to TRBD2. Germline CDR1 and CDR2: SNHLY and FYNNEI. The CDR3 extends over 17 amino acids. V shed 2 bases and J 2 bases; nucleotides not matched to a gene: 11. For the CDR3, the DNA is TGTGCCAGCAGTGAATTGGGGGTAGCGGGTCTTCAAGAGACCCAGTACTTC. Translating it yields CASSELGVAGLQETQYF.

V gene TRBV20-1 combines with J gene TRBJ2-5; no reliable D call. This CDR3 has 10 residues. Trimming pared 2 bases from V and 5 bases from J, leaving 3 bases between. Germline V gene sequence: CDR1 DFQATT, CDR2 SNEGSKA (reference sequence). CDR3 protein: CSARRETQYF. In DNA, the CDR3 is TGCAGTGCTAGACGGGAGACCCAGTACTTC.

The CDR3 sequence: CASSPGLATTTDTQYF. The CDR3 bases are TGTGCCAGCAGTCCCGGACTTGCCACAACCACAGATACGCAGTATTTT. The gene calls are TRBV6-6 and TRBJ2-3; tentatively, D is TRBD2 (5 bases). Trimming took off 5 bases at V and 2 bases at J, with 17 bases between the two ends. Germline CDR1 and CDR2: MNHNY and SVGAGI (reference sequence). This CDR3 is built from 16 residues.

This clone was counted once. The rearrangement links TRBV14 to TRBJ1-1; D is unresolved. V was trimmed by 4 bases and J by 3 bases, leaving 15 bases between them. The germline gives CDR1 SGHDN, CDR2 FVKESK. The CDR3 has 15 amino acids. In nucleotides, the CDR3 is TGTGCCAGCAGCCCTAGACTTCATTTGTACACTGAAGCTTTCTTT. This gives the protein CASSPRLHLYTEAFF.

The rearrangement joins TRBV11-3 to TRBJ2-2; D gene ambiguous. Trimming stripped 1 base from V and 4 bases from J, with 10 bases between. The V gene's germline CDR1 is SGHNT and CDR2 YENEEA. The CDR3 consists of 15 residues. CDR3 DNA: TGTGCCAGCAGCTTAGGAGGCGTCCGCACCGGGGAGCTGTTTTTT. Amino acids: CASSLGGVRTGELFF.

The chain employs TRBV2 and TRBJ2-7; D might be TRBD1 (6 bases). There are 14 residues in the CDR3. Germline V CDR1 and CDR2: SNHLY, FYNNEI. Trimming removed 5 bases at V and 7 bases at J, with 18 bases between. The CDR3 loop reads CASSPGTPGEEQYF. The CDR3 region has the DNA TGTGCCAGCAGTCCCGGGACACCCGGGGAAGAGCAGTACTTC.

This rearrangement joins TRBV10-1 to TRBJ2-7; weak D call: TRBD2 (6 bases). This CDR3 has 14 amino acids. The V gene lost 4 bases and the J gene lost 0 bases, with 10 bases spanning the gap. CDR1 WNHNN and CDR2 SYGVQD come from the germline V gene (reference sequence). CDR3 nucleotide sequence: TGCGCCAGCAGTGGAGTTAGCGGCTCCTACGAGCAGTACTTC. Translation gives CASSGVSGSYEQYF.

The genes are TRBV18 and TRBJ2-2; 9 positions agree with TRBD2. The CDR3 sequence is 17 residues long. J lost 6 bases, V lost 0 bases, and 8 bases had no gene match. Germline CDR1 and CDR2: KGHSH and LQKENI. CDR3 residues: CASSPPRAGGLPGELFF. The CDR3 DNA is TGTGCCAGCTCACCACCCCGAGCGGGAGGCTTGCCCGGGGAGCTGTTTTTT. The full variable domain, its missing parts supplied by reference TRBV18 and TRBJ2-2, is NAGVMQNPRHLVRRRGQEARLRCSPMKGHSHVYWYRQLPEEGLKFMVYLQKENIIDESGMPKERFSAEFPKEGPSILRIQQVVRGDSAAYFCASSPPRAGGLPGELFFGEGSRLTVL.

The genes are TRBV19 and TRBJ1-1; TRBD1 might be the D (6 bases). Germline V gene data show CDR1 as LNHDA and CDR2 as SQIVND (reference sequence). Between the trimmed V and J ends, which lost 7 bases and 4 bases, there was a span of 16 bases. CDR3 length: 14 residues. The DNA of the CDR3 is TGTGCCAGTACCCAACGGGGGGGGGCCACTGAAGCTTTCTTT. Translation gives CASTQRGGATEAFF.

The chain employs TRBV5-6 and TRBJ2-5, with 7 bases lining up with TRBD2. Germline V gene sequence: CDR1 SGHDT, CDR2 YYEEEE. V lost 4 bases, J lost 1 base, and 7 bases stayed unmatched. CDR3 size: 15 residues. The CDR3 region is CASSPGGRGQETQYF. CDR3 nucleotides: TGTGCCAGCAGCCCGGGGGGTAGGGGCCAAGAGACCCAGTACTTC.

In this sample, this clone turned up a few times. V usage is TRBV5-1 and J usage is TRBJ1-3, with a possible D match to TRBD1 (6 bases). With 3 bases removed from V and 0 bases from J, the gap between germline ends came to 13 bases. The CDR3 loop spans 16 amino acids. Per the germline V gene, CDR1 is SGHRS and CDR2 is YFSETQ. The CDR3 DNA sequence: TGCGCCAGCAGCTCAGGGGATATAGGCTCTGGAAACACCATATATTTT. This sequence encodes CASSSGDIGSGNTIYF.

The chain recombines TRBV18 with TRBJ2-5; TRBD2 is a possible D gene (6 bases). The germline V gene has CDR1 KGHSH and CDR2 LQKENI. The V end lost 2 bases, the J end lost 6 bases, and 13 bases lay between the germline ends. The CDR3 has 14 residues. Written as DNA, the CDR3 is TGTGCCAGCTCACCAGGCGGGGTTCGTCAGACCCAGTACTTC. It yields the protein CASSPGGVRQTQYF.

This chain uses TRBV7-3 with TRBJ2-1, with TRBD1 matching 8 bases. J was trimmed by 8 bases and V by 5 bases; bases with no gene match: 11. There are 15 residues in the CDR3. Germline V gives CDR1 SGHTA, CDR2 FQGTGA. The CDR3 sequence: CASSMTGDKEDEQFF. The CDR3 DNA reads as TGTGCCAGCAGCATGACAGGGGACAAGGAGGATGAGCAGTTCTTC.

As for this clone: One end of the junction is discordant with germline, which a read error may explain. The J gene is TRBJ1-2, the V gene TRBV29-1; D remains unclear. The CDR3 covers 11 residues. CDR1 is SQVTM, CDR2 ANQGSEA, per germline. CDR3 loop: CTTGSNYGYTF. The DNA of the CDR3 is TGTACGACGGGTTCTAACTATGGCTACACCTTC.

This chain links TRBV30 with TRBJ1-6, with TRBD1 matching 7 bases. The V segment lost 2 bases and the J segment 12 bases; nucleotides outside the gene matches: 10. Germline V lookup: CDR1 GTSNPN, CDR2 SVGIG (reference sequence). The CDR3 extends over 14 amino acids. DNA for the CDR3: TGTGCCTGGAGTAAAGACAGGGACGCTAGACCCCTCCACTTT. Its protein product is CAWSKDRDARPLHF.

V and J are TRBV4-2 and TRBJ1-4, with a tentative D call TRBD1 (6 bases). Trimming shortened V by 4 bases and J by 8 bases, and 17 bases separated the two germline ends. Looked up from germline, CDR1 is LGHNA and CDR2 is YNFKEQ. CDR3 length: 15 amino acids. This CDR3 reads CASSPPDRSFEKLFF. CDR3 coding DNA: TGTGCCAGCAGCCCTCCAGACAGGTCATTCGAAAAACTGTTTTTT.

This sequence joins TRBV5-1 and TRBJ2-7; TRBD1 agrees at 10 bases. The CDR3 length is 17 residues. CDR1 and CDR2 (germline): SGHRS, YFSETQ. Losses at the gene ends were 0 bases for V and 4 bases for J; bases not matched to a gene: 10. CDR3 nucleotide sequence: TGCGCCAGCAGCTTGGGGCCGGGACAGGGGTCTAGATACGAGCAGTACTTC. Protein sequence: CASSLGPGQGSRYEQYF.

The chain joins TRBV30 to TRBJ2-3; 10 positions match TRBD2. The CDR3 totals 16 residues. The junction had 7 bases not matched to a gene; V was cut back by 2 bases and J by 2 bases. Germline V CDR1 and CDR2: GTSNPN, SVGIG (reference sequence). The chain's CDR3 is CAWSLSGRGSTDTQYF. The CDR3 bases are TGTGCCTGGAGTCTAAGCGGGAGGGGTTCCACAGATACGCAGTATTTT.